This TCR beta chain was retrieved from a study of tumor-infiltrating lymphocytes in primary liver carcinoma. Study outcomes and limitations: Blood had a significantly lower top-250-clone fraction than tumors did (p = 0.039).

Researchers generated TCR beta cDNA from roughly 520 ng of total RNA, relying on a constant-region primer. For TCR beta, libraries were produced by three nested multiplex PCR rounds using slightly modified ARM-PCR. PCR rounds one and two used TRBV1-TRBV30 forward primers with a C-beta reverse primer for 10 cycles each. MiXCR, applied by TCRdb to the multiplex PCR reads, yields one record per CDR3 protein. The table includes 100,000 or so distinct CDR3 sequences, approximately 70% detected once. Extraction of RNA together with DNA used about 17-34 mg of unsorted bulk tissue. Germline values: CDR1 MDHEN, CDR2 SYDVKM. The CDR3 consists of 14 residues. In regard to this clonotype: Antigen: not known. The germline gene is not matched at one end of the junction; a read error may be the cause.

The clonotype originates from a woman aged 55-70 years with primary liver carcinoma and hepatitis B virus infection. This chain uses TRBV28 with TRBJ2-7, with a tentative D call TRBD1 (6 bases). Sequenced input: liver tumor tissue from sampling region 2. Subset defined: tumor region T2, inferior pole. CDR3 region: CAGSSTGAPSRQYF. The CDR3 DNA reads as TGTGCCGGCAGTTCGACAGGAGCACCCTCCCGGCAGTACTTC. The full variable domain, its missing parts supplied by reference TRBV28 and TRBJ2-7, is DVKVTQSSRYLVKRTGEKVFLECVQDMDHENMFWYRQDPGLGLRLIYFSYDVKMKEKGDIPEGYSVSREKKERFSLILESASTNQTSMYLCAGSSTGAPSRQYFGPGTRLTVT.